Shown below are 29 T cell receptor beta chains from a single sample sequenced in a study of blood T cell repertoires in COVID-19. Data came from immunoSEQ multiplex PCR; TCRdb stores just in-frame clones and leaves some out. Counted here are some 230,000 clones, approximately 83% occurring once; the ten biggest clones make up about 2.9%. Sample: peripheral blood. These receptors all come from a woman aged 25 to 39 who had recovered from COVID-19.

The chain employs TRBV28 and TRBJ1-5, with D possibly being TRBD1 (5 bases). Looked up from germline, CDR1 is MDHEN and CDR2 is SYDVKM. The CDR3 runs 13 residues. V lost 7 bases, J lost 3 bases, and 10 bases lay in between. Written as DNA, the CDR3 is TGTGCCAGCAAAGGACATGACAATCAGCCCCAGCATTTT. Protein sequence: CASKGHDNQPQHF.

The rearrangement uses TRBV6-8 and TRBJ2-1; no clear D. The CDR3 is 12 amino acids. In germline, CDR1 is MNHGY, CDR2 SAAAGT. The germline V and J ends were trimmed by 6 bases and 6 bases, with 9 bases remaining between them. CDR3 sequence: CASRASRNEQFF. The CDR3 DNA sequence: TGTGCCAGCAGAGCTAGTCGCAATGAGCAGTTCTTC.

The chain's CDR3 is CASSLIPGAYEQYF. In DNA form, the CDR3 reads TGTGCCAGCAGCTTGATACCGGGGGCCTACGAGCAGTACTTC. The chain carries TRBV11-2 and TRBJ2-7; weak D call: TRBD2 (6 bases). This CDR3 contains 14 residues. Trimming pared 3 bases from V and 2 bases from J, leaving 11 bases between. Germline values: CDR1 SGHAT, CDR2 FQNNGV.

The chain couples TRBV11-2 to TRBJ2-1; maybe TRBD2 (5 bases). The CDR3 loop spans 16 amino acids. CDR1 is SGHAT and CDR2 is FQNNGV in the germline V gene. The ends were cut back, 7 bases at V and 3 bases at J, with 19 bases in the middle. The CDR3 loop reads CASTPRTGTHYNEQFF. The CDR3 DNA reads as TGTGCCAGCACCCCCCGGACGGGAACCCACTACAATGAGCAGTTCTTC.

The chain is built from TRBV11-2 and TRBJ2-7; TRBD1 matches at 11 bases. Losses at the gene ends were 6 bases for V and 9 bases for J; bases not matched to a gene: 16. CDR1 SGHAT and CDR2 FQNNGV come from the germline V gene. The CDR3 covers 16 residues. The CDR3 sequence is CASRGGGGTGGAGQYF. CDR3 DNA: TGTGCCAGCAGAGGGGGCGGAGGGACAGGGGGTGCAGGGCAGTACTTC. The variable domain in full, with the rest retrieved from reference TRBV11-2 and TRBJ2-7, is EAGVAQSPRYKIIEKRQSVAFWCNPISGHATLYWYQQILGQGPKLLIQFQNNGVVDDSQLPKDRFSAERLKGVDSTLKIQPAKLEDSAVYLCASRGGGGTGGAGQYFGPGTRLTVT.

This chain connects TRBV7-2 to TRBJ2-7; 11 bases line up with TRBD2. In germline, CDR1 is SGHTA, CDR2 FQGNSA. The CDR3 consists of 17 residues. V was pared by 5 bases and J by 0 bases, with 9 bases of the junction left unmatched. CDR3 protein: CASSLDPGLAASYEQYF. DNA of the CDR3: TGTGCCAGCAGCCTCGATCCGGGACTAGCGGCCTCCTACGAGCAGTACTTC.

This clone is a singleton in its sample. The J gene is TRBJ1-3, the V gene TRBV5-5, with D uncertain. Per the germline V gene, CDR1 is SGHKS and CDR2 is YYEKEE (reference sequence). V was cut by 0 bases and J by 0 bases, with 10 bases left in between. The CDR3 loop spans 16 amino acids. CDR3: CASSLVVKFSGNTIYF. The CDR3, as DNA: TGTGCCAGCAGCTTGGTAGTCAAATTCTCTGGAAACACCATATATTTT.

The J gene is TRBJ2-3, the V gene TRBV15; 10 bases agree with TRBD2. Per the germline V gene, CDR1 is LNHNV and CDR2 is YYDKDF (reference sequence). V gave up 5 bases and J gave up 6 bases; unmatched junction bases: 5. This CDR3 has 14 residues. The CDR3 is CATSDLSGGDTQYF. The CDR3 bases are TGTGCCACCAGCGATCTTAGCGGGGGGGATACGCAGTATTTT.

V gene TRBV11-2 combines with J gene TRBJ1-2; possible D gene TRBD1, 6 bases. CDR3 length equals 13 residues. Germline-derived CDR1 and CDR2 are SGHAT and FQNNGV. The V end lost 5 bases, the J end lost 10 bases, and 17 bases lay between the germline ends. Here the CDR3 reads CASSASGTSAYTF. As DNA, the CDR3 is TGTGCCAGCAGCGCTTCCGGGACATCGGCCTACACCTTC.

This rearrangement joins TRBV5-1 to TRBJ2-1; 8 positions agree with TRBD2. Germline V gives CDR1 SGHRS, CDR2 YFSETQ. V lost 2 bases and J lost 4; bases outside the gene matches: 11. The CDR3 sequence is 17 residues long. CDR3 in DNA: TGCGCCAGCAGCTTAGGATTTAGCGGGACGGGGTACAATGAGCAGTTCTTC. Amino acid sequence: CASSLGFSGTGYNEQFF.

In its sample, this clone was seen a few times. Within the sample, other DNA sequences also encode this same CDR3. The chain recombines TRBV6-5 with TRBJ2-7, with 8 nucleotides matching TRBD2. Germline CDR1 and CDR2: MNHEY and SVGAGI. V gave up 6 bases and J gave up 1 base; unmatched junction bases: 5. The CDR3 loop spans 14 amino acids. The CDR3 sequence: CASSPRGGSYEQYF. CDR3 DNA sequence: TGTGCCAGCAGCCCCCGGGGGGGTTCCTACGAGCAGTACTTC.

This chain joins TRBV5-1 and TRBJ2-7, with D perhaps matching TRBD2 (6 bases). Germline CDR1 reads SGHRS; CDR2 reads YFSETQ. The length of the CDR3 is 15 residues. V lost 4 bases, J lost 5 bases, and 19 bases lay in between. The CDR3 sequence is CASSPTGGDWNEQYF. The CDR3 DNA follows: TGCGCCAGCAGCCCTACCGGCGGGGACTGGAACGAGCAGTACTTC.

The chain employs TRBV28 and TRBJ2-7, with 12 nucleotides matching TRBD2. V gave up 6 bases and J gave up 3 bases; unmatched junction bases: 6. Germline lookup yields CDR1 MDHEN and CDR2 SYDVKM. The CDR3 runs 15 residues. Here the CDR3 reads CASRVTSGRNYEQYF. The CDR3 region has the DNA TGTGCCAGCAGGGTAACTAGCGGGAGGAACTACGAGCAGTACTTC.

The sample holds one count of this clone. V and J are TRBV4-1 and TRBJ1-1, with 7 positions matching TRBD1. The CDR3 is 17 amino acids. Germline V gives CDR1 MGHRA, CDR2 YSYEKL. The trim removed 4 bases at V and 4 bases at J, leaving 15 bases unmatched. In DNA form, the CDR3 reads TGCGCCAGCAGCCGAACAGACAGGGCATTAGGAGGCACTGAAGCTTTCTTT. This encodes CASSRTDRALGGTEAFF.

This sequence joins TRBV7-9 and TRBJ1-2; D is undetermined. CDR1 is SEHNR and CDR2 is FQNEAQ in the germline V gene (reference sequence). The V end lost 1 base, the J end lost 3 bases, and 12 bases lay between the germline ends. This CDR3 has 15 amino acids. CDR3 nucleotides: TGTGCCAGCAGCTTAGAATCAGGCGGGTACTATGGCTACACCTTC. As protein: CASSLESGGYYGYTF. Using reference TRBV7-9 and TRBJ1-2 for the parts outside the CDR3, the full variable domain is DTGVSQNPRHKITKRGQNVTFRCDPISEHNRLYWYRQTLGQGPEFLTYFQNEAQLEKSRLLSDRFSAERPKGSFSTLEIQRTEQGDSAMYLCASSLESGGYYGYTFGSGTRLTVV.

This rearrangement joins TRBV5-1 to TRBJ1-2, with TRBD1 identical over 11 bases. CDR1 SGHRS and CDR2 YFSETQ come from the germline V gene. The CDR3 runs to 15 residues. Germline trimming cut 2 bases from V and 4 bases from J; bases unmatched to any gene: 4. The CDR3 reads CASSFGQGAGYGYTF. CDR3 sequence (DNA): TGCGCCAGCAGCTTTGGACAGGGGGCGGGCTATGGCTACACCTTC.

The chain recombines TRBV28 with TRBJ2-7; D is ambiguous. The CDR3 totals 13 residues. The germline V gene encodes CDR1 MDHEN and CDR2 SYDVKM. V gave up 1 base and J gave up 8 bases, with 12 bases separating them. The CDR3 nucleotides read TGTGCCAGCAGTTTATTGTGGGCAGGCAAGCAGTACTTC. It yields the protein CASSLLWAGKQYF.

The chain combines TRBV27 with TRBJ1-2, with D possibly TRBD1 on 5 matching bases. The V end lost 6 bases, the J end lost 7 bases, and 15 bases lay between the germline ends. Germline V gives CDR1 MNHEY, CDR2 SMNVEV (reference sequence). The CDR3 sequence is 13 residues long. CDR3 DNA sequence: TGTGCCAGCAGCCCCGGACACCGGCGTGGCTACACCTTC. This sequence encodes CASSPGHRRGYTF.

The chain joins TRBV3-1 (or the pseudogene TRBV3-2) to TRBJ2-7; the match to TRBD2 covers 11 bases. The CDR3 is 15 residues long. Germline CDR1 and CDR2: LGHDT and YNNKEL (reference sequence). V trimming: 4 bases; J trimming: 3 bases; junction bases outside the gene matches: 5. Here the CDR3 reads CASSLVTSGSYEQYF. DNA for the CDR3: TGTGCCAGCAGCCTTGTTACTAGCGGGAGCTACGAGCAGTACTTC.

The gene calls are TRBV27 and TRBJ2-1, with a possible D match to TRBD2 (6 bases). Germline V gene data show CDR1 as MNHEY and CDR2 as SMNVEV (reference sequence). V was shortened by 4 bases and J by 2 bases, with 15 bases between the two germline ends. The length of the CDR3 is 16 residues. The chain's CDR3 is CASSWPDGGAYNEQFF. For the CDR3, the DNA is TGTGCCAGCAGTTGGCCGGACGGAGGGGCCTACAATGAGCAGTTCTTC.

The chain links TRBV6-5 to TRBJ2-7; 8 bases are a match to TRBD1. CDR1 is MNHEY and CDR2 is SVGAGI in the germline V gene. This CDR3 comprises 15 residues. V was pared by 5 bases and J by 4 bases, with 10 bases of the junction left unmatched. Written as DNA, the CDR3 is TGTGCCAGCAGTCCTCGGACAGGGAGAGATTACGAGCAGTACTTC. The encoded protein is CASSPRTGRDYEQYF.

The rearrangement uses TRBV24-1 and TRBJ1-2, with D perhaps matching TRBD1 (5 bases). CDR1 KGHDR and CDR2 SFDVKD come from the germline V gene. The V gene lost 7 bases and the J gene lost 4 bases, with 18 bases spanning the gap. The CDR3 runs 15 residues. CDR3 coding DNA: TGTGCCACCAGCCATACGGCGGACAAGGGCTATGGCTACACCTTC. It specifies CATSHTADKGYGYTF.

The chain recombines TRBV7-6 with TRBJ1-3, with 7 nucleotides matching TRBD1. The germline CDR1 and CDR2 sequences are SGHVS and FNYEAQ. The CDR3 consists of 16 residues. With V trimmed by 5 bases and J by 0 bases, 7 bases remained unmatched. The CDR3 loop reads CASSRYRDSSGNTIYF. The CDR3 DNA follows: TGTGCCAGCAGCAGGTACAGGGACAGCTCTGGAAACACCATATATTTT.

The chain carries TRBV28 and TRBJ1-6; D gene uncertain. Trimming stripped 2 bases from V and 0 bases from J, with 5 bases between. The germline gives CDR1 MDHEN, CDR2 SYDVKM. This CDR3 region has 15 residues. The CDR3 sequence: CASSLESSYNSPLHF. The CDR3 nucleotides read TGTGCCAGCAGTTTAGAGAGCTCCTATAATTCACCCCTCCACTTT. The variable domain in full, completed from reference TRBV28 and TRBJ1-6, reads DVKVTQSSRYLVKRTGEKVFLECVQDMDHENMFWYRQDPGLGLRLIYFSYDVKMKEKGDIPEGYSVSREKKERFSLILESASTNQTSMYLCASSLESSYNSPLHFGNGTRLTVT.

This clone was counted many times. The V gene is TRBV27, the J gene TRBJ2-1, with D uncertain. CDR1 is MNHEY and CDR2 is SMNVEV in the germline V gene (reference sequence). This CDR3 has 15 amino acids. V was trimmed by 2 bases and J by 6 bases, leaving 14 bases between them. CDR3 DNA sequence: TGTGCCAGCAGTTTAATTCGTGGCACCTTCAATGAGCAGTTCTTC. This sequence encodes CASSLIRGTFNEQFF.

The CDR3 sequence is CASSTRAAGTKNIQYF. Written as DNA, the CDR3 is TGTGCCAGCAGTACGCGCGCGGCGGGAACCAAAAACATTCAGTACTTC. This chain uses TRBV27 with TRBJ2-4; weak D call: TRBD2 (6 bases). Germline assignment: CDR1 MNHEY and CDR2 SMNVEV (reference sequence). Trimming left V 5 bases short and J 2 bases short, with 16 bases between. The CDR3 runs to 16 residues.

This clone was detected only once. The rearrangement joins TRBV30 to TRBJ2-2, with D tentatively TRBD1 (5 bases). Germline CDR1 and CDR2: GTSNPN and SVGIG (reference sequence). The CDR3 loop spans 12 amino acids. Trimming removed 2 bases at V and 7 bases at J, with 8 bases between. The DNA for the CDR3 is TGTGCCTGGAGTTCAGGGCGCGGGGAGCTGTTTTTT. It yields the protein CAWSSGRGELFF.

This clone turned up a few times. CDR3 amino acids: CASSSRLYNEQFF. The CDR3 DNA follows: TGTGCCAGCAGTAGCCGTTTATACAATGAGCAGTTCTTC. V gene TRBV11-3 combines with J gene TRBJ2-1; D is ambiguous. Germline CDR1 and CDR2: SGHNT and YENEEA. The CDR3 is 13 residues long. V was clipped by 6 bases and J by 4 bases, with 10 bases between them.

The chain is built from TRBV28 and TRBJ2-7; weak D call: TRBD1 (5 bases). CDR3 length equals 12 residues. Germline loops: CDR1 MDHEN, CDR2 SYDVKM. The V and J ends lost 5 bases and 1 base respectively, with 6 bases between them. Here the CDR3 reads CASSRQSYEQYF. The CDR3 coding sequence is TGTGCCAGCAGTCGACAGTCCTACGAGCAGTACTTC. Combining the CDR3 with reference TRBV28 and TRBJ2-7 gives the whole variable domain DVKVTQSSRYLVKRTGEKVFLECVQDMDHENMFWYRQDPGLGLRLIYFSYDVKMKEKGDIPEGYSVSREKKERFSLILESASTNQTSMYLCASSRQSYEQYFGPGTRLTVT.